This TCR beta chain was identified in a study of blood T cell repertoires in COVID-19. Overall study context: Donors in the United States, Italy and Spain gave samples during acute or convalescent COVID-19. T cells, B-cell-depleted T cells, or PBMCs supplied cDNA or gDNA.

The CDR3 is 16 amino acids. V gave up 1 base and J gave up 2 bases, with 9 bases separating them. CDR1 is SGHAT and CDR2 is FQNNGV in the germline V gene. Original analysis: Nucleated cell counts were estimated from reference gene primer amplification. Method: immunoSEQ multiplex PCR; TCRdb's copy keeps in-frame clones and lacks some. Clone size and the V and J calls come from that table; the DNA yielded D and trimming. This sample has 250,000 to 300,000 clones, with about nine tenths found just once. This clone was seen a single time. Sequencing was performed on peripheral blood. V gene TRBV11-2 combines with J gene TRBJ1-6, with a possible D match to TRBD1 (5 bases). The TCR comes from a woman in her twenties or thirties with active or convalescent COVID-19. CDR3 loop: CASSLGRGAYNSPLHF. In DNA, the CDR3 is TGTGCCAGCAGCTTAGGAAGGGGTGCCTATAATTCACCCCTCCACTTT.